This T cell receptor beta chain came from a study of control samples from healthy donors and cancer patients. The germline V and J ends were trimmed by 1 base and 5 bases, with 25 bases remaining between them. The CDR3 contains 18 residues. CDR1 is SGHRS and CDR2 is YFSETQ in the germline V gene. Profiling relied on immunoSEQ multiplex PCR, and the TCRdb table lists in-frame clones only, not all of them. This table holds fewer than 65,000 clones, 80% found once. This sequence joins TRBV5-1 and TRBJ2-7; possible D gene TRBD1, 6 bases. Sequenced input: blood. This sequence was found in a man between 70 and 80 years old in good health. CDR3 residues: CASSLPRREGGKPNEQYF. The CDR3 nucleotides read TGCGCCAGCAGCTTGCCCCGAAGAGAAGGGGGAAAACCTAACGAGCAGTACTTC.